This is a list of T cell receptor beta chains from one sample in a study of shared clonotypes between healthy human individuals. TCRdb's table, derived via immunoSEQ multiplex PCR, lists solely in-frame clones and lacks some. This sample has millions of clones, with around 93% found just once. The sequenced sample was naive CD8+ T cells from PBMCs. Receptor source: a man aged 18 to 30 in good health. Some clones in this sample may be carry-over from other donors' samples. Each CDR3 is given with its conserved first and last residue. D genes are given only for firm matches. Size is stated for part of the rows, as once, few or many counts, or as a class when the clone is expanded.

TRBJ2-7 | TRBV5-6 | TRBD2 | 15 | - | TGTGCCAGCAGCCCGGGACTAGCGGGAGATCACGAGCAGTACTTC | CASSPGLAGDHEQYF
TRBJ2-2 | TRBV9 | TRBD1 | 15 | - | TGTGCCAGCAGCCAGGGGGTAAGGGACACCGGGGAGCTGTTTTTT | CASSQGVRDTGELFF
TRBJ2-3 | TRBV19 | - | 15 | - | TGTGCCAGTACGGCCGGGACAACCCGCACAGATACGCAGTATTTT | CASTAGTTRTDTQYF
TRBJ2-7 | TRBV27 | TRBD2 | 21 | - | TGTGCCAGCCCCCCAGCAAGGAACAGGCGGCTAGCGGGAGGGCCAACCTACGAGCAGTACTTC | CASPPARNRRLAGGPTYEQYF
TRBJ2-2 | TRBV27 | - | 14 | - | TGTGCCAGCAGTCCCCCCGGGCCCACCGGGGAGCTGTTTTTT | CASSPPGPTGELFF
TRBJ2-3 | TRBV9 | - | 14 | - | TGTGCCAGCAGCGTAGCTCGTGGTGCAGATACGCAGTATTTT | CASSVARGADTQYF
TRBJ1-1 | TRBV19 | TRBD1 | 14 | - | TGTGCCAGTAGTATGCAGGGGGCTTACACTGAAGCTTTCTTT | CASSMQGAYTEAFF
TRBJ1-4 | TRBV9 | TRBD1 | 16 | - | TGTGCCAGCAGCGGGCCTCTGAGACAGGGAAATGAAAAACTGTTTTTT | CASSGPLRQGNEKLFF
TRBJ1-3 | TRBV14 | TRBD1 | 19 | - | TGTGCCAGCAGCGACCCGGGACAGGGAATGAGGAGATCTGGAAACACCATATATTTT | CASSDPGQGMRRSGNTIYF
TRBJ2-7 | TRBV9 | TRBD2 | 15 | - | TGTGCCAGCAGCGTAGGAGCGGGAGCCACCTACGAGCAGTACTTC | CASSVGAGATYEQYF
TRBJ1-5 | TRBV6-5 | - | 14 | - | TGTGCCAGCAGTTACATGGCCGGCAATCAGCCCCAGCATTTT | CASSYMAGNQPQHF
TRBJ2-2 | TRBV10-2 | TRBD2 | 15 | - | TGCGCCAGCAAGCCGGGACTAACGAACACCGGGGAGCTGTTTTTT | CASKPGLTNTGELFF
TRBJ2-1 | TRBV27 | - | 15 | - | TGTGCCAGCAGTAAACAGGGTAGCTCCTACAATGAGCAGTTCTTC | CASSKQGSSYNEQFF
TRBJ2-1 | TRBV27 | - | 14 | - | TGTGCCAGCAGTCCCTTGATAACCTACAATGAGCAGTTCTTC | CASSPLITYNEQFF
TRBJ2-7 | TRBV10-2 | TRBD1 | 15 | - | TGCGCCAGTCACCACCGGGACAGCCTTTCCTACGAGCAGTACTTC | CASHHRDSLSYEQYF
TRBJ2-7 | TRBV21-1 | - | 14 | - | TGTGCCAGCAGGCGGCGGGGCCGCTCCTACGAGCAGTACTTC | CASRRRGRSYEQYF
TRBJ2-3 | TRBV27 | - | 11 | - | TGTGCCCCGATCCTGGAGGATACGCAGTATTTT | CAPILEDTQYF
TRBJ1-2 | TRBV28 | - | 14 | - | TGTGCCAGCAGGACGACAGGATGGGCCTATGGCTACACCTTC | CASRTTGWAYGYTF
TRBJ2-7 | TRBV5-1 | TRBD1 | 16 | - | TGCGCCAGCAGCGGGGACCCCGGGACAGGGAGCCACGAGCAGTACTTC | CASSGDPGTGSHEQYF
TRBJ2-1 | TRBV6-4 | TRBD2 | 16 | - | TGTGCCAGCAGTGACTCGGGACTAGCGTCCCACAATGAGCAGTTCTTC | CASSDSGLASHNEQFF
TRBJ2-2 | TRBV10-2 | - | 13 | - | TGCGCCAGCACCCAAAGGGGCACCGGGGAGCTGTTTTTT | CASTQRGTGELFF
TRBJ2-5 | TRBV28 | TRBD1 | 14 | - | TGTGCCAGCAGTAAGACAGGGTTCGTGGAGACCCAGTACTTC | CASSKTGFVETQYF
TRBJ2-7 | TRBV4-1 | - | 13 | - | TGCGCCAGCAGCCTCAGGGTTGGGTACGAGCAGTACTTC | CASSLRVGYEQYF
TRBJ2-1 | TRBV19 | - | 13 | - | TGTGCCAGTAGTATAGATCGGGGCCATGAGCAGTTCTTC | CASSIDRGHEQFF
TRBJ2-5 | TRBV6-1 | TRBD1 | 15 | - | TGTGCCAGCAGTGATTGGACAGGGGTTTCGGAGACCCAGTACTTC | CASSDWTGVSETQYF
TRBJ2-1 | TRBV7-9 | TRBD2 | 17 | - | TGTGCCAGCAGCCGCCCCGGGGGGAGGGCCAAATCGAATGAGCAGTTCTTC | CASSRPGGRAKSNEQFF
TRBJ2-7 | TRBV2 | TRBD1 | 17 | - | TGTGCCAGCAGCGAAGAGGAGACAGGGGGCGATTCCTACGAGCAGTACTTC | CASSEEETGGDSYEQYF
TRBJ2-7 | TRBV19 | - | 13 | - | TGTGCCAGTAGTATTGGGATAGGGTACGAGCAGTACTTC | CASSIGIGYEQYF
TRBJ1-1 | TRBV28 | - | 13 | few | TGTGCCAGCAGGCCAACGGGGGCGATTGAAGCTTTCTTT | CASRPTGAIEAFF
TRBJ1-4 | TRBV13 | - | 14 | - | TGTGCCAGCAGCTTGCGGGCAGGGCCTGAAAAACTGTTTTTT | CASSLRAGPEKLFF
TRBJ2-5 | TRBV5-1 | TRBD2 | 14 | - | TGCGCCAGCAGCCAAACTAGCGAACCAGAGACCCAGTACTTC | CASSQTSEPETQYF
TRBJ1-1 | TRBV4-1 | TRBD1 | 19 | - | TGCGCCAGCAGCCAAGATGGACAGGGGGCGCGGTTAGGTGGGACTGAAGCTTTCTTT | CASSQDGQGARLGGTEAFF
TRBJ2-3 | TRBV27 | TRBD2 | 16 | - | TGTGCCAGCAGGGCCCGGACTAGCGGGAGCACAGATACGCAGTATTTT | CASRARTSGSTDTQYF
TRBJ1-5 | TRBV27 | - | 14 | - | TGTGCCAGCAGTTTAAGGGCGCCAGGTCAGCCCCAGCATTTT | CASSLRAPGQPQHF
TRBJ1-1 | TRBV4-1 | - | 16 | - | TGCGCCAGCAGCCAAGCCCCCGGGAGTATGAACACTGAAGCTTTCTTT | CASSQAPGSMNTEAFF
TRBJ1-2 | TRBV28 | - | 15 | - | TGTGCCAGCAGTTTTAGGGCAGCGAGTAACTATGGCTACACCTTC | CASSFRAASNYGYTF
TRBJ2-3 | TRBV14 | TRBD1 | 15 | - | TGTGCCAGCAGCCTGGGGACAGCTAGCACAGATACGCAGTATTTT | CASSLGTASTDTQYF
TRBJ2-1 | TRBV25-1 | - | 11 | - | TGTGCCAGCAGTCTACAGGGTTGGCAGTTCTTC | CASSLQGWQFF
TRBJ2-2 | TRBV27 | - | 15 | - | TGTGCCAGCAGTCCCGGGGCAGGACTTTCCGGGGAGCTGTTTTTT | CASSPGAGLSGELFF
TRBJ2-1 | TRBV25-1 | - | 15 | - | TGTGCCAGCAGTGCCCGTTACCAGTCCTACAATGAGCAGTTCTTC | CASSARYQSYNEQFF
TRBJ1-2 | TRBV7-9 | - | 14 | - | TGTGCCAGCACCTCCCCAGGGGATTGGAAAGGCTACACCTTC | CASTSPGDWKGYTF
TRBJ2-2 | TRBV6-5 | TRBD2 | 16 | - | TGTGCCAGCAGTTACGGGGCTAGCGGAGGGGCCGGGGAGCTGTTTTTT | CASSYGASGGAGELFF
TRBJ1-2 | TRBV2 | - | 15 | - | TGTGCCAGCAGTGTTGGCAGGGAATACTTCTATGGCTACACCTTC | CASSVGREYFYGYTF
TRBJ2-3 | TRBV5-1 | TRBD2 | 18 | - | TGCGCCAGCAGCGGGGGACTAGCGGGCCCGCGGGGCACAGATACGCAGTATTTT | CASSGGLAGPRGTDTQYF
TRBJ2-1 | TRBV28 | - | 16 | - | TGTGCCAGCAGTTACGTTCCGTCTATCCCGGTGAATGAGCAGTTCTTC | CASSYVPSIPVNEQFF